This T cell receptor beta chain was captured by sequencing in a study of blood T cells in healthy people across ages (dated by TCRdb to about 2015). For the study in its entirety: In model experiments, roughly one uniquely barcoded TCR beta cDNA molecule per two T cells was captured by template switching. To avoid experimental bias, donors of different ages were spread randomly across the sequencing lanes. The donors were split into four age groups: young (average about 16 years), middle-aged (more than 35), aged (about 56) and long-lived (roughly 86). To track age-related changes in TCR beta repertoire diversity, the study relied on deep sequencing normalized with unique cDNA molecular identifiers. The study analyzed two additional independent replicas of 1 million unique cDNA reads from the same blood draw for two donors, one aged 18 to 29 and one aged 80 or older. Study-wide findings and limitations: As age increased, observed TCR beta diversity per million T cells dropped in a roughly linear way, and a significant reduction was already evident by age 40. A strong correlation was found between observed TCR beta diversity and the percentage of naive T cells measured by flow cytometry. Since profiling was done on bulk unsorted PBMCs, naive and antigen-experienced compartments could not be conclusively compared. Because the CMV infection status of the donors was unknown, age-related changes in expanded clonotypes may potentially have been confounded. Compared with the aged group, the long-lived group had more naive CD4+ T cells, fewer expanded clones and increased TCR diversity, a pattern suggesting age selection. Estimates of total diversity from one million sequenced T cells were regarded as lower bounds and underestimates.

Library preparation employed 5' RACE. Sequencing relied on an Illumina HiSeq 2500. The second PCR ran for roughly 7 to 12 cycles and used a J-beta primer mix along with a sample-barcoded 5' primer. A unique molecular identifier was introduced onto each TCR beta cDNA molecule by a template-switch 5' adaptor carrying 12 random nucleotides. Each sample yielded at least 2.5 million CDR3-containing paired-end reads. First-strand cDNA was synthesized from all RNA with the Mint cDNA synthesis kit, primed by a TRBC-specific oligonucleotide. After uracil-DNA glycosylase treatment, a first 18-cycle PCR used universal primers M1SS and BC2_uni_R on all cDNA. The source study handled its data this way. Normalization of each sample was performed by random selection of 1 million high-quality reads, each carrying a distinct molecular identifier. Reads with shared molecular identifiers were discarded instead of being binned into consensus sequences. MiTCR, run with a Q25 quality threshold and the strictest error-elimination algorithm, handled CDR3 identification, clonotype clustering and error correction. A nonparametric unseen species model with Euler transformation was used to estimate a lower bound on total TCR beta diversity. The raw public data were reprocessed by TCRdb itself: fastp quality trimming at Q25, MiXCR clonotype calling, in-frame beta chains only. Rows with one shared CDR3 protein collapse into an entry with the most common genes and DNA. These V and J calls are TCRdb output, not the study's own analysis. The sample table records fewer than 900,000 distinct CDR3 sequences; roughly two fifths of these occur just once. In total, the top ten clones hold 20% to 25% of the sample.

Sequences MNHNY (CDR1) and SVGAGI (CDR2) are obtained from the germline V gene (reference sequence). The trim is 5 bases for V and 4 bases for J, with a gap of 15 bases between the germline ends. The CDR3 spans 15 residues, from the cysteine through the phenylalanine. The CDR3 DNA has 45 bases and is translated from base 1. The sample holds a few counts of this clonotype. Its antigen is not yet known. The record has no base qualities; no much larger clone is one base away. The donors were 40 or so Caucasian individuals from Russia, aged roughly 6 to 100 years, who were systemically healthy. Each donor gave about 9.7 milliliters of peripheral blood, drawn into EDTA-treated Vacutainer tubes. PBMCs were isolated by Ficoll-Paque density-gradient centrifugation, with at least 7 million obtained per sample. Total RNA, at least 6 micrograms per sample, was extracted from PBMCs with Trizol reagent. For every donor, an aliquot of PBMCs went through flow cytometry to measure the percentages of naive CD45RAhigh/CD27high T cells.

The sequenced material came from blood. The chain joins TRBV6-6 to TRBJ1-5; the D gene is not confidently resolved. The source of this sequence is a woman in her fifties or sixties in good health. The CDR3 region reads CASSLLGGENQPQHF. The nucleotides are TGTGCCAGCAGTCTGCTGGGCGGGGAAAATCAGCCCCAGCATTTT.